The 24 T cell receptor beta chains presented below share a single source sample, sequenced in a study of response to subunit inactivated influenza vaccine. TCRdb reanalysed the RT-PCR reads using MiXCR and keeps one entry per CDR3 protein. The sample includes under 850,000 distinct CDR3 sequences, approximately 18% of them seen just once. Source: PBMCs from blood, taken 5 days after vaccination. Receptor source: a middle-aged man who received an inactivated influenza vaccine.

This clonotype was seen more than once but under ten times. The chain is built from TRBV24-1 and TRBJ2-5; 7 positions agree with TRBD2. Per the germline V gene, CDR1 is KGHDR and CDR2 is SFDVKD. The J segment lost 4 bases and the V segment lost 1 base, leaving 2 bases of the junction unmatched. This CDR3 has 14 amino acids. In nucleotides, the CDR3 is TGTGCCACCAGTGATTTTACGGGAGGAGAGACCCAGTACTTC. This sequence encodes CATSDFTGGETQYF.

This chain joins TRBV5-1 and TRBJ2-3; TRBD2 matches at 8 bases. Germline CDR1 is SGHRS and CDR2 is YFSETQ. This CDR3 comprises 16 residues. V lost 2 bases, J lost 2 bases, and 7 bases stayed unmatched. CDR3 residues: CASSFSQRETTDTQYF. The CDR3 coding sequence is TGCGCCAGCAGCTTCAGTCAGCGGGAGACCACAGATACGCAGTATTTT.

V usage is TRBV29-1 and J usage is TRBJ2-7; 9 bases are a match to TRBD2. From germline, CDR1 is SQVTM and CDR2 ANQGSEA. The CDR3 consists of 14 residues. The J segment lost 0 bases and the V segment lost 6 bases, leaving 6 bases of the junction unmatched. CDR3 sequence reads: CSVERRGGSYEQYF. The CDR3 DNA sequence: TGCAGCGTAGAGAGGCGGGGGGGCTCCTACGAGCAGTACTTC.

This chain joins TRBV27 and TRBJ2-7; either TRBD1 or TRBD2 may fit D (5 bases each). The germline V gene has CDR1 MNHEY and CDR2 SMNVEV (reference sequence). Deletions cut 0 bases from V and 5 bases from J, with 14 bases between. This CDR3 is 15 amino acids long. The CDR3 DNA reads as TGTGCCAGCAGTTTATCGCCCCAGGGTAGCGACGAGCAGTACTTC. It encodes CASSLSPQGSDEQYF.

This clonotype appeared a few times. V usage is TRBV7-2 and J usage is TRBJ2-5; 7 nucleotides align to TRBD1. CDR1 SGHTA and CDR2 FQGNSA come from the germline V gene. CDR3 size: 15 residues. Germline trimming cut 5 bases from V and 6 bases from J; bases unmatched to any gene: 12. The CDR3 bases are TGTGCCAGCAGCCCCCGACAGGGAGCGGTCCAGACCCAGTACTTC. Protein: CASSPRQGAVQTQYF.

The chain recombines TRBV6-1 with TRBJ1-1, with 8 bases aligning to TRBD1. Unmatched junction bases numbered 11, after V lost 5 bases and J lost 0 bases. CDR3 length: 17 residues. CDR1 and CDR2 from the germline V gene are MNHNS and SASEGT. CDR3 bases: TGTGCCAGCAGTACCAGACCCCAGGGGGCGATGAACACTGAAGCTTTCTTT. Translated, it gives CASSTRPQGAMNTEAFF.

The table lists this clonotype with a few counts. This sequence joins TRBV28 and TRBJ2-7; 12 nucleotides agree with TRBD1. V shed 3 bases and J 0 bases; nucleotides not matched to a gene: 3. The V gene's germline CDR1 is MDHEN and CDR2 SYDVKM. There are 16 residues in the CDR3. The chain's CDR3 is CASSFMGQGASYEQYF. CDR3 in DNA: TGTGCCAGCAGTTTTATGGGACAGGGGGCCTCCTACGAGCAGTACTTC.

This clonotype occurred a few times. This chain connects TRBV12-3 or TRBV12-4 to TRBJ2-3; possibly TRBD1 or TRBD2 for D (5 bases each). V shed 8 bases and J shed 2 bases, with 8 bases lying between them. The CDR3 is made up of 12 amino acids. Here the CDR3 DNA reads TGTGCCAGCTGGGACCACACAGATACGCAGTATTTT. Its translation: CASWDHTDTQYF.

The chain links TRBV2 to TRBJ2-3; 10 bases match TRBD2. The V gene end was trimmed by 8 bases and the J gene end by 0 bases; junction bases not matched to a gene: 2. Germline CDR1 is SNHLY and CDR2 is FYNNEI. This CDR3 is built from 14 residues. The CDR3 region is CASLLAGSTDTQYF. As DNA, the CDR3 is TGTGCCAGCTTACTAGCGGGAAGCACAGATACGCAGTATTTT.

This clonotype has a handful of counts. The gene calls are TRBV12-3 or TRBV12-4 and TRBJ2-5; tentatively, D is TRBD2 (5 bases). The CDR3 has 17 amino acids. Trimming left V 5 bases short and J 3 bases short, with 22 bases between. In DNA, the CDR3 is TGTGCCAGCAGTCTAGAAGGGTTGGTTAGCGAAAAAGAGACCCAGTACTTC. This codes for CASSLEGLVSEKETQYF.

A few counts support this clonotype. This chain joins TRBV6-5 and TRBJ2-3; 10 positions agree with TRBD2. The junction had 4 bases not matched to a gene; V was cut back by 0 bases and J by 7 bases. Looked up from germline, CDR1 is MNHEY and CDR2 is SVGAGI. The CDR3 is 15 amino acids. The chain's CDR3 is CASSYSRTSGYTQYF. The CDR3 nucleotides read TGTGCCAGCAGTTACTCTCGGACTAGCGGATATACGCAGTATTTT.

This clonotype is a singleton in its sample. The chain carries TRBV15 and TRBJ2-7; 7 nucleotides agree with TRBD1. CDR3 length: 15 amino acids. V shed 0 bases and J 3 bases; nucleotides not matched to a gene: 5. From germline, CDR1 is LNHNV and CDR2 YYDKDF (reference sequence). CDR3 sequence (DNA): TGTGCCACCAGCAGAGATCCCGGGACAGACTACGAGCAGTACTTC. Protein sequence: CATSRDPGTDYEQYF.

This clonotype appeared many times. The chain has TRBV7-2 and TRBJ2-7; D may be TRBD1 or TRBD2 (5 bases each). The CDR3 has 14 residues. Per germline, CDR1 SGHTA and CDR2 FQGNSA. The V gene lost 5 bases and the J gene lost 0 bases, with 11 bases spanning the gap. This chain's CDR3 is CASSRDRGSYEQYF. The CDR3 nucleotides are TGTGCCAGCAGCCGGGACCGAGGCTCCTACGAGCAGTACTTC.

CDR3 nucleotides: TGTGCCAGCAGGACGGGGGTCCCCACAGATACGCAGTATTTT. This translates into CASRTGVPTDTQYF. This sequence joins TRBV12-3 or TRBV12-4 and TRBJ2-3; possible D gene TRBD2, 6 bases. This CDR3 is 14 amino acids long. V was shortened by 6 bases and J by 2 bases, with 12 bases between the two germline ends.

This chain links TRBV12-3 or TRBV12-4 with TRBJ1-5; D ambiguous. The CDR3 totals 14 residues. Between the trimmed V and J ends, which lost 7 bases and 4 bases, there was a span of 14 bases. The CDR3 nucleotides read TGTGCCAGCAACCTAGGACCACCTAATCAGCCCCAGCATTTT. Protein: CASNLGPPNQPQHF.

V is TRBV9 and J is TRBJ2-7; tentatively, D is TRBD1 (5 bases). CDR1 SGDLS and CDR2 YYNGEE come from the germline V gene. The CDR3 sequence is 17 residues long. The ends were cut back, 1 base at V and 0 bases at J, with 17 bases in the middle. The CDR3 coding sequence is TGTGCCAGCAGCGTATCGACAGATTTCAGTAGCTCCTACGAGCAGTACTTC. This encodes CASSVSTDFSSSYEQYF.

Worth noting for this clonotype: Compared with germline, one end of the junction differs, possibly owing to a read error. The CDR3 spells CASSRVGPGANVLTF. The CDR3 DNA sequence: TGTGCTAGCAGCCGCGTAGGGCCCGGGGCCAACGTCCTGACTTTC. The chain links TRBV7-7 to TRBJ2-6; no clear D. Germline V gene sequence: CDR1 SSHAT, CDR2 FNYEAQ (reference sequence). The length of the CDR3 is 15 residues. The full variable domain, its missing parts supplied by reference TRBV7-7 and TRBJ2-6, is GAGVSQSPRYKVTKRGQDVTLRCDPISSHATLYWYQQALGQGPEFLTYFNYEAQPDKSGLPSDRFSAERPEGSISTLTIQRTEQRDSAMYRCASSRVGPGANVLTFGAGSRLTVL.

Worth noting for this clonotype: An end of the junction does not agree with germline; a read error may underlie this. The V gene is TRBV6-2 or TRBV6-3, the J gene TRBJ2-1, with D unresolved. CDR3 length: 14 amino acids. Germline V gene lookup returns CDR1 MNHEY and CDR2 SVGEGT. CDR3 nucleotides: TGTGCCAGCAGCTACTCCAATGCAAGACGTGAGCAGTTCTTC. Protein sequence: CASSYSNARREQFF.

This clonotype has just a few counts. J is TRBJ2-3 and V is TRBV7-3, with 10 nucleotides matching TRBD2. Germline-derived CDR1 and CDR2 are SGHTA and FQGTGA. V lost 5 bases to trimming and J lost 2 bases; unmatched junction nucleotides: 4. The CDR3 totals 15 residues. CDR3 loop: CASSPSGRNTDTQYF. The CDR3 DNA sequence: TGTGCCAGCAGCCCTAGCGGGAGAAACACAGATACGCAGTATTTT.

This clonotype was counted between two and nine times. The CDR3 reads CASSWGGGAVSEAFF. For the CDR3, the DNA is TGCGCCAGCAGCTGGGGAGGGGGGGCGGTCTCTGAAGCTTTCTTT. The rearrangement joins TRBV5-1 to TRBJ1-1, with D perhaps TRBD1 (6 bases). V lost 3 bases, J lost 6 bases, and 18 bases lay in between. Per the germline V gene, CDR1 is SGHRS and CDR2 is YFSETQ. There are 15 residues in the CDR3. Full variable domain (rest looked up from reference TRBV5-1 and TRBJ1-1): KAGVTQTPRYLIKTRGQQVTLSCSPISGHRSVSWYQQTPGQGLQFLFEYFSETQRNKGNFPGRFSGRQFSNSRSEMNVSTLELGDSALYLCASSWGGGAVSEAFFGQGTRLTVV.

This clonotype has only a few counts. The chain couples TRBV29-1 to TRBJ1-4; the D is unclear. The ends were cut back, 6 bases at V and 8 bases at J, with 7 bases in the middle. The length of the CDR3 is 10 residues. Germline lookup yields CDR1 SQVTM and CDR2 ANQGSEA. The CDR3 loop is CSVLQEKLFF. DNA for the CDR3: TGCAGCGTGCTCCAAGAAAAACTGTTTTTT.

V gene TRBV7-8 combines with J gene TRBJ1-1; no clear D gene. The CDR3 sequence is 14 residues long. The germline V gene has CDR1 SGHVS and CDR2 FQNEAQ. Trimming pared 0 bases from V and 3 bases from J, leaving 8 bases between. The CDR3 is CASSLAPWDTEAFF. CDR3 DNA: TGTGCCAGCAGCTTAGCCCCCTGGGACACTGAAGCTTTCTTT.

In its sample, this clonotype was seen once. The chain joins TRBV28 to TRBJ2-3; D gene ambiguous. Trimming took off 3 bases at V and 1 base at J, with 26 bases between the two ends. The CDR3 runs 20 residues. Germline V gene data show CDR1 as MDHEN and CDR2 as SYDVKM. CDR3 region: CASSLVPRVLATPGTDTQYF. The CDR3 coding sequence is TGTGCCAGCAGTTTGGTCCCCCGGGTGCTGGCCACGCCGGGCACAGATACGCAGTATTTT.

The V and J genes are TRBV12-3 or TRBV12-4 and TRBJ2-3; a possible D gene is TRBD2 (6 bases). The V end lost 6 bases, the J end lost 1 base, and 20 bases lay between the germline ends. CDR3 length: 17 residues. CDR3 nucleotide sequence: TGTGCCAGCAGCTTCCGCGGGGTGGCAGCGGGCACAGATACGCAGTATTTT. Translated, it gives CASSFRGVAAGTDTQYF.